Shown below are 25 T cell receptor beta chains from a single sample sequenced in a study of cytomegalovirus exposure and HLA in healthy donors. The PCR was carried out with 60 Vbeta primers and 13 Jbeta primers. Method: immunoSEQ multiplex PCR; TCRdb's copy keeps in-frame clones and lacks some. This sample carries 190,000 or so clones, 80% of them seen once, and the ten largest clones take under 0.85%. Sequencing was performed on PBMCs. All receptors come from a boy aged 10-17 years in good health and CMV-seronegative.

This clone has only a few counts. The chain couples TRBV6-4 to TRBJ2-1, with 13 nucleotides matching TRBD2. Germline CDR1 reads MRHNA; CDR2 reads SNTAGT. This CDR3 is built from 15 residues. The V gene end was trimmed by 5 bases and the J gene end by 6 bases; junction bases not matched to a gene: 4. The CDR3 DNA is TGTGCCAGCAGTCGACTAGCGGGAGGCCCCAATGAGCAGTTCTTC. This sequence encodes CASSRLAGGPNEQFF.

The V and J genes are TRBV5-1 and TRBJ2-3; 12 bases line up with TRBD1. V gave up 0 bases and J gave up 4 bases; unmatched junction bases: 3. Per germline, CDR1 SGHRS and CDR2 YFSETQ. The CDR3 has 16 amino acids. CDR3 protein: CASSLGWDRGPDTQYF. For the CDR3, the DNA is TGCGCCAGCAGCTTGGGTTGGGACAGGGGGCCAGATACGCAGTATTTT.

V gene TRBV21-1 combines with J gene TRBJ1-2. TRBV21-1 is noted as a pseudogene. This CDR3 region has 12 residues. The CDR3 sequence: CAAPEVRPGYTF. CDR3 DNA sequence: TGTGCCGCCCCTGAGGTTCGTCCTGGCTACACCTTC.

This chain links TRBV30 with TRBJ1-2; no definite D call. The V and J ends lost 3 bases and 5 bases respectively, with 16 bases between them. Per germline, CDR1 GTSNPN and CDR2 SVGIG (reference sequence). The CDR3 loop spans 14 amino acids. The DNA of the CDR3 is TGTGCCTGGAGATTGTATAAGAGGGAGTATGGCTACACCTTC. This sequence encodes CAWRLYKREYGYTF.

The chain employs TRBV19 and TRBJ1-3; D is ambiguous. The CDR3 is 11 amino acids. Germline V lookup: CDR1 LNHDA, CDR2 SQIVND (reference sequence). CDR3 in DNA: TGTGCAGCCTTCTCTGGAAACACCATATATTTT. The encoded protein is CAAFSGNTIYF.

The chain combines TRBV11-2 with TRBJ1-2, with D hard to call. The CDR3 totals 16 residues. The ends were cut back, 3 bases at V and 5 bases at J, with 19 bases in the middle. Germline-derived CDR1 and CDR2 are SGHAT and FQNNGV. In nucleotides, the CDR3 is TGTGCCAGCAGCTTCAATCCTGACTTGCAAACTTATGGCTACACCTTC. Its protein is CASSFNPDLQTYGYTF.

In this sample, this clone turned up a few times. This sequence joins TRBV5-6 and TRBJ1-1; 10 bases agree with TRBD1. The V segment lost 0 bases and the J segment 3 bases; nucleotides outside the gene matches: 11. The germline gives CDR1 SGHDT, CDR2 YYEEEE. There are 18 residues in the CDR3. The CDR3 nucleotides are TGTGCCAGCAGCTTGGGGGGGCGGGGGACAGGGGTCGACACTGAAGCTTTCTTT. The encoded protein is CASSLGGRGTGVDTEAFF.

The genes are TRBV19 and TRBJ2-6; a weak D match, TRBD1 (6 bases). Germline CDR1 LNHDA, CDR2 SQIVND (reference sequence). This CDR3 region has 15 residues. The V and J ends lost 5 bases and 8 bases respectively, with 16 bases between them. CDR3 loop: CASSGNRAPSNVLTF. The CDR3 DNA reads TGTGCCAGTAGTGGCAACAGGGCGCCATCCAACGTCCTGACTTTC.

The V gene is TRBV5-1, the J gene TRBJ2-7; no definite D call. Germline V CDR1 and CDR2: SGHRS, YFSETQ. CDR3 length: 14 amino acids. Trimming shortened V by 4 bases and J by 0 bases, and 11 bases separated the two germline ends. This CDR3 reads CASSPSRSSYEQYF. The CDR3 DNA follows: TGCGCCAGCAGCCCCTCCCGTAGCTCCTACGAGCAGTACTTC.

This rearrangement joins TRBV11-2 to TRBJ1-3; D possibly corresponds to TRBD1 (5 bases). V lost 8 bases, J lost 1 base, and 9 bases lay in between. CDR3 length: 13 residues. The germline CDR1 and CDR2 sequences are SGHAT and FQNNGV. The CDR3 region has the DNA TGTGCCAGCCGGGGGGGGTCTGGAAACACCATATATTTT. It encodes CASRGGSGNTIYF.

V and J are TRBV11-3 and TRBJ1-2; 7 bases are shared with TRBD1. CDR3 length: 14 amino acids. CDR1 and CDR2 from the germline V gene are SGHNT and YENEEA. Losses at the gene ends were 5 bases for V and 2 bases for J; bases not matched to a gene: 5. The CDR3 protein is CASSPGQWNYGYTF. For the CDR3, the DNA is TGTGCCAGCAGCCCGGGACAGTGGAACTATGGCTACACCTTC.

This chain joins TRBV27 and TRBJ2-1; no clear D gene. Germline loops: CDR1 MNHEY, CDR2 SMNVEV (reference sequence). The CDR3 is 13 amino acids. V gave up 3 bases and J gave up 15 bases, with 18 bases separating them. CDR3 nucleotide sequence: TGTGCCAGCAGTTTTCCCGGTGAAATCGATTGGTTCTTC. This codes for CASSFPGEIDWFF.

J is TRBJ1-2 and V is TRBV4-2; D unresolved. Per the germline V gene, CDR1 is LGHNA and CDR2 is YNFKEQ. V shed 0 bases and J shed 0 bases, with 11 bases lying between them. CDR3 length: 16 amino acids. Here the CDR3 DNA reads TGTGCCAGCAGCCAAGATACTCGGAGTCCTAACTATGGCTACACCTTC. Protein sequence: CASSQDTRSPNYGYTF.

This clone was found once. At one end, the junction sequence differs from germline, possibly due to a read error. The chain carries TRBV7-9 and TRBJ2-7; 14 bases line up with TRBD2. CDR3 length equals 19 residues. Germline CDR1 and CDR2: SEHNR and FQNEAQ (reference sequence). CDR3 sequence (DNA): TGTTCCAGCAGTCATCCGTCGGGACTAGCGGGAGATATCGGCTACGAGCAGTACTTC. Protein sequence: CSSSHPSGLAGDIGYEQYF.

V and J are TRBV6-1 and TRBJ2-7; 8 positions match TRBD1. V lost 8 bases, J lost 2 bases, and 11 bases stayed unmatched. The CDR3 has 15 residues. Looked up from germline, CDR1 is MNHNS and CDR2 is SASEGT. The CDR3 spells CASYIGQGPTYEQYF. CDR3 bases: TGTGCCAGCTATATAGGACAGGGACCGACCTACGAGCAGTACTTC.

V usage is TRBV7-2 and J usage is TRBJ1-2; D perhaps matches TRBD1 (5 bases). CDR1 is SGHTA and CDR2 is FQGNSA in the germline V gene. V gave up 1 base and J gave up 5 bases, with 8 bases separating them. The CDR3 consists of 13 residues. The chain's CDR3 is CASSLGQIYGYTF. In nucleotides, the CDR3 is TGTGCCAGCAGCTTAGGACAGATTTATGGCTACACCTTC.

The chain carries TRBV2 and TRBJ2-3; D is unclear. The V gene's germline CDR1 is SNHLY and CDR2 FYNNEI. Between the trimmed V and J ends, which lost 11 bases and 3 bases, there was a span of 9 bases. The CDR3 sequence is 11 residues long. DNA of the CDR3: TGTGCCGCGAGCGAAACAGATACGCAGTATTTT. It codes for CAASETDTQYF.

This clone turned up a few times. The chain links TRBV11-2 to TRBJ2-7; TRBD2 agrees at 11 bases. This CDR3 is built from 16 residues. Germline values: CDR1 SGHAT, CDR2 FQNNGV. The J segment lost 1 base and the V segment lost 4 bases, leaving 6 bases of the junction unmatched. The CDR3, as DNA: TGTGCCAGCAGCTCCCTCGGGACTAGCGGTTCCTACGAGCAGTACTTC. This translates into CASSSLGTSGSYEQYF. Filled out from reference TRBV11-2 and TRBJ2-7, the complete variable domain reads EAGVAQSPRYKIIEKRQSVAFWCNPISGHATLYWYQQILGQGPKLLIQFQNNGVVDDSQLPKDRFSAERLKGVDSTLKIQPAKLEDSAVYLCASSSLGTSGSYEQYFGPGTRLTVT.

The genes are TRBV5-1 and TRBJ2-1; tentatively, D is TRBD1 (6 bases). The ends were cut back, 0 bases at V and 0 bases at J, with 13 bases in the middle. Germline loops: CDR1 SGHRS, CDR2 YFSETQ. The CDR3 totals 17 residues. As DNA, the CDR3 is TGCGCCAGCAGCTTGGGCCTCAGGGGTAGCTCCTACAATGAGCAGTTCTTC. Translated: CASSLGLRGSSYNEQFF.

J is TRBJ1-2 and V is TRBV6-4, with D uncertain. V shed 2 bases and J shed 0 bases, with 10 bases lying between them. Germline V gives CDR1 MRHNA, CDR2 SNTAGT. This CDR3 region has 15 residues. CDR3 bases: TGTGCCAGCAGTGACCAGACGGGAGCTAACTATGGCTACACCTTC. Translated, it gives CASSDQTGANYGYTF.

The V gene is TRBV27, the J gene TRBJ1-5; D remains ambiguous. Trimming cost V 3 bases and J 5 bases, with 8 bases left between them. Per the germline V gene, CDR1 is MNHEY and CDR2 is SMNVEV (reference sequence). The CDR3 runs to 13 residues. CDR3 sequence (DNA): TGTGCCAGCAGTTTTTATCTAGATCAGCCCCAGCATTTT. It specifies CASSFYLDQPQHF.

The chain is built from TRBV29-1 and TRBJ1-1; 7 nucleotides match TRBD1. CDR1 and CDR2 from the germline V gene are SQVTM and ANQGSEA. V trimming: 6 bases; J trimming: 3 bases; junction bases outside the gene matches: 7. The CDR3 has 13 amino acids. CDR3 residues: CSVAGTGDTEAFF. The CDR3, as DNA: TGCAGCGTGGCCGGTACAGGGGACACTGAAGCTTTCTTT.

This chain connects TRBV9 to TRBJ2-1; 8 positions agree with TRBD2. The J segment lost 4 bases and the V segment lost 4 bases, leaving 10 bases of the junction unmatched. This CDR3 is built from 16 residues. Germline values: CDR1 SGDLS, CDR2 YYNGEE. CDR3 sequence reads: CASSKLTSGPYNEQFF. The CDR3 DNA reads as TGTGCCAGCAGCAAATTAACTAGCGGACCTTACAATGAGCAGTTCTTC.

The chain has TRBV30 and TRBJ1-2; D is undetermined. V lost 3 bases and J 8 bases, leaving 10 bases between the germline ends. From germline, CDR1 is GTSNPN and CDR2 SVGIG (reference sequence). The CDR3 has 11 residues. For the CDR3, the DNA is TGTGCCTGGAGAAGGGAGAGAGGCTACACCTTC. This codes for CAWRRERGYTF.

The rearrangement uses TRBV5-1 and TRBJ2-5; 9 bases align to TRBD1. The DNA matches TRBJ2-7 better at its end, which makes the J call doubtful. The CDR3 sequence is 14 residues long. CDR1 is SGHRS and CDR2 is YFSETQ in the germline V gene. The CDR3 bases are TGCGCCAGCAGCGAGGGGACAGGGCCCTACGAGCAGTACTTC. Its translation: CASSEGTGPYEQYF.